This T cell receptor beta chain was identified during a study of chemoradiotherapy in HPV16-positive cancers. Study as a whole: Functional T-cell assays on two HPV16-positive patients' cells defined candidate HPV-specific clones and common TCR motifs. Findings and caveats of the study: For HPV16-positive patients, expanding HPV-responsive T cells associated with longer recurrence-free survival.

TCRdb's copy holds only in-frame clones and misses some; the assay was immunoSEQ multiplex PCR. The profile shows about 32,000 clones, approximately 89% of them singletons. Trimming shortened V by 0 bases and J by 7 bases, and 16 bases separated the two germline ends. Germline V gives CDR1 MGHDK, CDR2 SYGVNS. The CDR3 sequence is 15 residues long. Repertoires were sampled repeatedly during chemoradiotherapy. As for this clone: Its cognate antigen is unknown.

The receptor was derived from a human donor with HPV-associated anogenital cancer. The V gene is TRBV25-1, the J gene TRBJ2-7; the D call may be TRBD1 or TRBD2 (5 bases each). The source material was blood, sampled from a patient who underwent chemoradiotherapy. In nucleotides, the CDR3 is TGTGCCAGCAGTGAATATTTTAGGGACCCAGGGGAGCAGTACTTC. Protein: CASSEYFRDPGEQYF.